The T cell receptor (beta chain) described here comes from a study of T cell responses to AZD1222 COVID-19 vaccine. General study findings and limits: Dominant CD4 TCR responses targeted spike regions 160-218 and 743-854. Baseline antibody screening turned up just six or seven seropositive AZD1222 recipients. Possibly, clonal diversity was underestimated; donors were largely white British and included more females. After the peak T cell response, and only then, were repertoires sampled.

As regards this clone: Its antigen is unidentified. This sample also contains other DNA sequences that code for the same CDR3.

V shed 1 base, J shed 4 bases, and the junction held 3 bases outside the gene matches. CDR1 is LNHDA and CDR2 is SQIVND in the germline V gene (reference sequence). The CDR3 runs 15 residues. Produced via immunoSEQ multiplex PCR; TCRdb's table is partial and in-frame only. The sample contains about 73,000 clones, 88% of which appear only once. The receptor was derived from an adult in good health. The specimen was peripheral blood, collected on day 0 of AZD1222 vaccination. This chain joins TRBV19 and TRBJ2-1; 8 positions agree with TRBD2. The CDR3 DNA reads TGTGCCAGTAGTATAGGAAGCGGGAGTTACAATGAGCAGTTCTTC. Protein product: CASSIGSGSYNEQFF.